The 21 T cell receptor beta chains below were found in one sample sequenced in a study of blood T cell repertoires in COVID-19. Repertoires were generated with immunoSEQ multiplex PCR, while TCRdb's copy carries only in-frame clones and drops some. Of about 260,000 clones listed, roughly nine tenths are singletons. What was sequenced was peripheral blood. The source of these receptors is a woman aged 50 to 60 who had recovered from COVID-19.

This chain connects TRBV6-5 to TRBJ2-3, with 8 positions matching TRBD2. In germline, CDR1 is MNHEY, CDR2 SVGAGI. The trim removed 6 bases at V and 5 bases at J, leaving 7 bases unmatched. This CDR3 region has 14 residues. The CDR3 DNA sequence: TGTGCCAGCAGGTTGGGGAGCGGGAGAGATACGCAGTATTTT. It codes for CASRLGSGRDTQYF.

This clone was found a few times. This chain connects TRBV2 to TRBJ1-2, with D possibly matching TRBD1 (5 bases). Trimming took 4 bases from V and 13 from J, leaving 13 bases between them. The CDR3 consists of 11 residues. Germline CDR1 reads SNHLY; CDR2 reads FYNNEI. DNA for the CDR3: TGTGCCAGCAGTGCGGGGGGAAGGTGCACCTTC. Protein product: CASSAGGRCTF. The variable domain in full, with the rest retrieved from reference TRBV2 and TRBJ1-2, is EPEVTQTPSHQVTQMGQEVILRCVPISNHLYFYWYRQILGQKVEFLVSFYNNEISEKSEIFDDQFSVERPDGSNFTLKIRSTKLEDSAMYFCASSAGGRCTFGSGTRLTVV.

This clone was picked up a small number of times. This rearrangement joins TRBV27 to TRBJ2-7, with a weak D call TRBD1 (5 bases). Germline values: CDR1 MNHEY, CDR2 SMNVEV (reference sequence). The CDR3 is 14 amino acids. V lost 5 bases, J lost 3 bases, and 14 bases lay in between. The CDR3 DNA reads TGTGCCAGCAGTCCAAGCAGGGTAAACTACGAGCAGTACTTC. Translating it yields CASSPSRVNYEQYF.

The V call is TRBV24-1, the J call TRBJ1-2; 9 bases are shared with TRBD1. The CDR3 sequence is 14 residues long. Germline CDR1 is KGHDR and CDR2 is SFDVKD. Trimming took 4 bases from V and 8 from J; bases not matched to a gene: 7. The CDR3 region has the DNA TGTGCCACCAGTGACCCGGGACAGGGTGACGGCTACACCTTC. It encodes CATSDPGQGDGYTF.

The chain's CDR3 is CASSLVRGSGEQYF. Written as DNA, the CDR3 is TGTGCCAGCAGCTTAGTTAGGGGTTCGGGCGAGCAGTACTTC. The chain carries TRBV7-2 and TRBJ2-7, with a weak D call TRBD1 (5 bases). The V gene lost 1 base and the J gene lost 6 bases, with 13 bases spanning the gap. This CDR3 spans 14 amino acids. Germline CDR1 and CDR2: SGHTA and FQGNSA.

This chain uses TRBV5-1 with TRBJ1-3; 9 bases agree with TRBD1. The V gene end was trimmed by 2 bases and the J gene end by 9 bases; junction bases not matched to a gene: 3. Per the germline V gene, CDR1 is SGHRS and CDR2 is YFSETQ. The CDR3 loop spans 13 amino acids. In nucleotides, the CDR3 is TGCGCCAGCAGCTTCGACAGGGGGACCACCATATATTTT. This gives the protein CASSFDRGTTIYF.

This chain connects TRBV6-6 to TRBJ1-1; maybe TRBD1 (6 bases). The length of the CDR3 is 13 residues. Trimming stripped 1 base from V and 5 bases from J, with 8 bases between. Germline lookup yields CDR1 MNHNY and CDR2 SVGAGI (reference sequence). The CDR3 region is CASSYLQGTEAFF. CDR3 in DNA: TGTGCCAGCAGTTACTTACAGGGTACTGAAGCTTTCTTT.

This chain joins TRBV7-2 and TRBJ2-1, with TRBD1 identical over 8 bases. This CDR3 has 15 residues. Germline V CDR1 and CDR2: SGHTA, FQGNSA. The V segment lost 3 bases and the J segment 9 bases; nucleotides outside the gene matches: 10. CDR3 DNA sequence: TGTGCCAGCAGCTTCACCGGGACAGGAACCGGTGAGCAGTTCTTC. Protein sequence: CASSFTGTGTGEQFF.

This clone has a single count. The chain links TRBV5-1 to TRBJ1-6; the match to TRBD1 covers 7 bases. The germline V gene has CDR1 SGHRS and CDR2 YFSETQ. The CDR3 has 15 amino acids. Losses at the gene ends were 4 bases for V and 7 bases for J; bases not matched to a gene: 8. The CDR3 protein is CASSPGDSWNSPLHF. CDR3 DNA: TGCGCCAGCAGCCCGGGGGACAGCTGGAATTCACCCCTCCACTTT.

Only one count was recorded for this clone. The V gene is TRBV28, the J gene TRBJ1-6; D might be TRBD1 (5 bases). Looked up from germline, CDR1 is MDHEN and CDR2 is SYDVKM. This CDR3 region has 15 residues. Trimming left V 1 base short and J 7 bases short, with 11 bases between. CDR3 amino acids: CASSLLAGLNSPLHF. CDR3 bases: TGTGCCAGCAGTTTATTGGCAGGGTTGAATTCACCCCTCCACTTT. Using reference TRBV28 and TRBJ1-6 for the parts outside the CDR3, the full variable domain is DVKVTQSSRYLVKRTGEKVFLECVQDMDHENMFWYRQDPGLGLRLIYFSYDVKMKEKGDIPEGYSVSREKKERFSLILESASTNQTSMYLCASSLLAGLNSPLHFGNGTRLTVT.

The chain joins TRBV19 to TRBJ1-1; a weak D match, TRBD1 (6 bases). Germline CDR1 is LNHDA and CDR2 is SQIVND (reference sequence). Trimming left V 6 bases short and J 11 bases short, with 22 bases between. The CDR3 totals 14 residues. DNA for the CDR3: TGTGCCAGTAGCCCGGTCCCGGGACATCCGGCGGCTTTCTTT. Translation gives CASSPVPGHPAAFF. Looking up the rest from reference TRBV19 and TRBJ1-1 gives the full variable domain: DGGITQSPKYLFRKEGQNVTLSCEQNLNHDAMYWYRQDPGQGLRLIYYSQIVNDFQKGDIAEGYSVSREKKESFPLTVTSAQKNPTAFYLCASSPVPGHPAAFFGQGTRLTVV.

The V and J genes are TRBV7-6 and TRBJ2-5; D gene uncertain. V was clipped by 1 base and J by 4 bases, with 16 bases between them. The germline gives CDR1 SGHVS, CDR2 FNYEAQ. The CDR3 consists of 16 residues. Here the CDR3 DNA reads TGTGCCAGCAGCTTAGTATTACTTACCCACGGAGAGACCCAGTACTTC. It specifies CASSLVLLTHGETQYF.

The chain couples TRBV18 to TRBJ2-1; D perhaps matches TRBD2 (7 bases). The V and J ends lost 3 bases and 5 bases respectively, with 23 bases between them. From germline, CDR1 is KGHSH and CDR2 LQKENI. This CDR3 spans 18 amino acids. The CDR3 coding sequence is TGTGCCAGCTCACCCCGGACCGCAAAGGGGGGGGTAAACAATGAGCAGTTCTTC. This sequence encodes CASSPRTAKGGVNNEQFF.

The genes are TRBV7-2 and TRBJ1-1; D gene ambiguous. This CDR3 has 13 amino acids. V gave up 3 bases and J gave up 1 base, with 6 bases separating them. Germline V lookup: CDR1 SGHTA, CDR2 FQGNSA. The CDR3 nucleotides read TGTGCCAGCAGCTTCGGCGGGAACACTGAAGCTTTCTTT. It codes for CASSFGGNTEAFF. The full variable domain, completed using reference TRBV7-2 and TRBJ1-1, is GAGVSQSPSNKVTEKGKDVELRCDPISGHTALYWYRQSLGQGLEFLIYFQGNSAPDKSGLPSDRFSAERTGGSVSTLTIQRTQQEDSAVYLCASSFGGNTEAFFGQGTRLTVV.

The genes are TRBV7-9 and TRBJ1-2; 7 bases map to TRBD1. CDR1 SEHNR and CDR2 FQNEAQ come from the germline V gene (reference sequence). The CDR3 length is 16 residues. The trim removed 5 bases at V and 3 bases at J, leaving 12 bases unmatched. The CDR3 loop reads CASSPVGTGAYYGYTF. The CDR3 region has the DNA TGTGCCAGCAGCCCGGTTGGTACAGGGGCTTACTATGGCTACACCTTC.

The V call is TRBV10-3, the J call TRBJ1-2; D is unresolved. This CDR3 contains 13 residues. Trimming took off 0 bases at V and 6 bases at J, with 8 bases between the two ends. Germline V gene lookup returns CDR1 ENHRY and CDR2 SYGVKD. CDR3 sequence (DNA): TGTGCCATCAGTGAGTCGAGGGCCGATGGCTACACCTTC. Protein product: CAISESRADGYTF.

This clone was observed a single time. The chain is built from TRBV7-3 and TRBJ2-3; no clear D. Germline CDR1 reads SGHTA; CDR2 reads FQGTGA. The V end lost 4 bases, the J end lost 1 base, and 6 bases lay between the germline ends. The CDR3 has 13 amino acids. CDR3 DNA: TGTGCCAGCAGCTCTACAGGCACAGATACGCAGTATTTT. Translated: CASSSTGTDTQYF.

The CDR3 region has the DNA TGTGCCGGCCAGGGGGGAGTGGCTGAAGCTTTCTTT. It yields the protein CAGQGGVAEAFF. V and J are TRBV6-5 and TRBJ1-1, with TRBD1 matching 7 bases. Trimming at V came to 11 bases and at J to 6 bases, leaving 9 bases not matched to a gene. This CDR3 comprises 12 residues. Germline V gives CDR1 MNHEY, CDR2 SVGAGI.

V and J are TRBV18 and TRBJ2-7, with D maybe TRBD2 (6 bases). Germline V gene data show CDR1 as KGHSH and CDR2 as LQKENI. V lost 5 bases, J lost 5 bases, and 13 bases lay in between. The CDR3 length is 13 residues. CDR3 protein: CASSTLEGNEQYF. CDR3 nucleotide sequence: TGTGCCAGCTCAACACTGGAGGGGAACGAGCAGTACTTC.

This sequence joins TRBV6-2 or TRBV6-3 and TRBJ1-2; D is undetermined. Trimming shortened V by 5 bases and J by 1 base, and 8 bases separated the two germline ends. Germline CDR1 is MNHEY and CDR2 is SVGEGT. The CDR3 sequence is 13 residues long. Here the CDR3 reads CASSLSSNYGYTF. As DNA, the CDR3 is TGTGCCAGCAGTCTATCAAGTAACTATGGCTACACCTTC.

The chain combines TRBV6-6 with TRBJ1-3, with 8 nucleotides matching TRBD1. This CDR3 comprises 15 residues. V lost 4 bases, J lost 3 bases, and 5 bases stayed unmatched. Germline V gene lookup returns CDR1 MNHNY and CDR2 SVGAGI (reference sequence). The chain's CDR3 is CASSSRDRLGNTIYF. The CDR3 nucleotides are TGTGCCAGCAGTTCCCGGGACAGGCTTGGAAACACCATATATTTT.